What follows are 23 T cell receptor beta chains derived from one specimen sequenced in a study of T cells after yellow fever vaccination. TCRdb re-analysed the 5' RACE reads in MiXCR, keeping a single row per CDR3 protein. The data hold over 45,000 distinct CDR3 sequences, with approximately 6.5% observed a single time. The material was CD8+ T cells sorted from PBMCs, obtained on the day of the first yellow fever vaccination. The receptors come from a man aged 18 to 29 who received the YFV17D yellow fever vaccine.

This clonotype has more than one count but fewer than ten. This sequence joins TRBV15 and TRBJ1-6; D may be TRBD1 (6 bases). Trimming took 1 base from V and 8 from J, leaving 15 bases between them. CDR3 length: 16 amino acids. Germline CDR1 reads LNHNV; CDR2 reads YYDKDF (reference sequence). In DNA form, the CDR3 reads TGTGCCACCAGCAGAGTTCCGGGACAAGAGGATTCACCCCTCCACTTT. Protein: CATSRVPGQEDSPLHF.

To note about this clonotype: This may stem from a read error, because a much larger clone lies one nucleotide away. The chain has TRBV4-1 and TRBJ2-2; 9 bases align to TRBD1. The CDR3 extends over 14 amino acids. CDR1 MGHRA and CDR2 YSYEKL come from the germline V gene. V dropped 7 bases and J dropped 6; count of bases not matched to a gene: 6. The CDR3 reads CASILTGGPGELFF. The CDR3 DNA is TGCGCCAGCATCCTGACAGGGGGTCCCGGGGAGCTGTTTTTT.

This clonotype occurred a few times. The V call is TRBV7-2, the J call TRBJ2-3; possible D gene TRBD2, 5 bases. The germline V and J ends were trimmed by 7 bases and 4 bases, with 12 bases remaining between them. Germline CDR1 reads SGHTA; CDR2 reads FQGNSA. The CDR3 is 13 residues long. The CDR3, as DNA: TGTGCCAGCACCCTAGCTGGGTCAGATACGCAGTATTTT. Translated, it gives CASTLAGSDTQYF.

Many counts were recorded for this clonotype. This rearrangement joins TRBV19 to TRBJ1-1; possibly TRBD1 for D (6 bases). The CDR3 extends over 14 amino acids. The germline V gene has CDR1 LNHDA and CDR2 SQIVND (reference sequence). Trimming removed 5 bases from V and 6 bases from J, with 16 bases in between. The CDR3 sequence is CASSVALQGAEAFF. CDR3 nucleotides: TGTGCCAGTAGTGTCGCTCTACAGGGAGCTGAAGCTTTCTTT.

The J gene is TRBJ2-2, the V gene TRBV4-3, with TRBD1 identical over 7 bases. Germline V CDR1 and CDR2: LGHNA, YSLEER. V lost 0 bases to trimming and J lost 0 bases; unmatched junction nucleotides: 13. The CDR3 is 20 amino acids. The chain's CDR3 is CASSQERLGGQFANTGELFF. The CDR3 coding sequence is TGCGCCAGCAGCCAAGAGAGATTAGGGGGCCAGTTCGCGAACACCGGGGAGCTGTTTTTT.

This chain joins TRBV10-2 and TRBJ1-5, with D possibly TRBD1 on 6 matching bases. Germline CDR1 and CDR2: WSHSY and SAAADI. This CDR3 comprises 14 residues. V was clipped by 9 bases and J by 4 bases, with 16 bases between them. This CDR3 reads CASLAGDPNQPQHF. CDR3 DNA sequence: TGCGCCAGTCTAGCAGGGGACCCAAATCAGCCCCAGCATTTT.

The chain has TRBV6-1 and TRBJ2-1; no clear D gene. The V end lost 8 bases, the J end lost 13 bases, and 15 bases lay between the germline ends. Germline lookup yields CDR1 MNHNS and CDR2 SASEGT. CDR3 length: 11 residues. The CDR3 bases are TGTGCCAGCTCTTTATTGGCGCTCCAGTTCTTC. It yields the protein CASSLLALQFF.

This clonotype was counted a few times. This chain uses TRBV4-1 with TRBJ2-1; 14 nucleotides line up with TRBD2. The V segment lost 5 bases and the J segment 7 bases; nucleotides outside the gene matches: 4. In germline, CDR1 is MGHRA, CDR2 YSYEKL. The CDR3 totals 15 residues. The CDR3 spells CASSWTSGGLNEQFF. The CDR3 DNA is TGCGCCAGCAGCTGGACTAGCGGGGGGTTAAATGAGCAGTTCTTC.

This chain connects TRBV10-3 to TRBJ2-3; D gene uncertain. The germline gives CDR1 ENHRY, CDR2 SYGVKD. With 6 bases removed from V and 0 bases from J, the gap between germline ends came to 10 bases. This CDR3 is built from 14 residues. The CDR3 DNA is TGTGCCATCAGCGAAGAAGACAGCACAGATACGCAGTATTTT. Amino acid sequence: CAISEEDSTDTQYF.

A few counts support this clonotype. The rearrangement links TRBV20-1 to TRBJ2-3; 9 bases match TRBD2. Germline V gene sequence: CDR1 DFQATT, CDR2 SNEGSKA (reference sequence). Losses at the gene ends were 7 bases for V and 6 bases for J; bases not matched to a gene: 14. The CDR3 sequence is 15 residues long. In nucleotides, the CDR3 is TGCAGTGGGCGGGTAGCGGGGGCCCCGCTCGATACGCAGTATTTT. Translating it yields CSGRVAGAPLDTQYF.

This clonotype was detected only a few times. The chain recombines TRBV19 with TRBJ1-2; D may be TRBD1 (6 bases). The CDR3 spans 13 residues. The germline gives CDR1 LNHDA, CDR2 SQIVND (reference sequence). Trimming pared 6 bases from V and 7 bases from J, leaving 15 bases between. CDR3 protein: CASRNTGRAGYTF. CDR3 sequence (DNA): TGTGCCAGTAGAAATACAGGGCGGGCTGGCTACACCTTC.

V gene TRBV13 combines with J gene TRBJ2-7, with 9 nucleotides matching TRBD1. The CDR3 has 14 residues. Per germline, CDR1 PRHDT and CDR2 FYEKMQ (reference sequence). The J segment lost 3 bases and the V segment lost 4 bases, leaving 4 bases of the junction unmatched. Here the CDR3 DNA reads TGTGCCAGCAGCTCCCGGACAGGGGTCTACGAGCAGTACTTC. Translated: CASSSRTGVYEQYF.

A few counts support this clonotype. This chain links TRBV4-1 with TRBJ2-5; maybe TRBD1 (6 bases). The CDR3 is 16 residues long. Germline V CDR1 and CDR2: MGHRA, YSYEKL. Trimming took off 3 bases at V and 5 bases at J, with 19 bases between the two ends. The CDR3: CASSQGARGDGETQYF. CDR3 sequence (DNA): TGCGCCAGCAGCCAGGGGGCGAGAGGCGATGGCGAGACCCAGTACTTC.

This clonotype was seen ten or more times. The chain is built from TRBV9 and TRBJ2-7, with D tentatively TRBD1 or TRBD2 (5 bases each). Per germline, CDR1 SGDLS and CDR2 YYNGEE. The length of the CDR3 is 16 residues. V lost 5 bases and J lost 1, with 19 bases in between. CDR3 region: CASSGGHPRASYEQYF. The CDR3, as DNA: TGTGCCAGCAGTGGAGGACACCCTCGGGCGTCCTACGAGCAGTACTTC.

This clonotype was detected a few times. The rearrangement links TRBV6-1 to TRBJ2-1, with 11 nucleotides matching TRBD2. Germline loops: CDR1 MNHNS, CDR2 SASEGT. V gave up 5 bases and J gave up 5 bases; unmatched junction bases: 5. CDR3 length equals 15 residues. The CDR3 nucleotides read TGTGCCAGCAGTCCGACTAGCGGGGTAAACAATGAGCAGTTCTTC. Protein: CASSPTSGVNNEQFF.

This clonotype has just a few counts. The V and J genes are TRBV19 and TRBJ2-1, with a possible D match to TRBD2 (7 bases). This CDR3 has 13 amino acids. Germline V gene sequence: CDR1 LNHDA, CDR2 SQIVND (reference sequence). The ends were cut back, 1 base at V and 15 bases at J, with 16 bases in the middle. CDR3 residues: CASSIALGRGAFF. The CDR3 bases are TGTGCCAGTAGTATAGCCTTGGGGAGGGGGGCGTTCTTC.

As to this clonotype: Possible read error: a much larger clone is one base away. This sequence joins TRBV27 and TRBJ1-2; D is possibly TRBD1 (5 bases). Germline CDR1 is MNHEY and CDR2 is SMNVEV (reference sequence). The V gene lost 5 bases and the J gene lost 1 base, with 11 bases spanning the gap. This CDR3 contains 14 residues. The CDR3 is CASSQIDSNYGYTF. CDR3 nucleotide sequence: TGTGCCAGCAGTCAAATCGACAGTAACTATGGCTACACCTTC.

In this sample, this clonotype turned up many times. The rearrangement links TRBV5-6 to TRBJ2-7; no reliable D call. Deletions cut 0 bases from V and 0 bases from J, with 7 bases between. CDR3 length equals 14 residues. Per germline, CDR1 SGHDT and CDR2 YYEEEE. The CDR3 nucleotides read TGTGCCAGCAGCTTGGGTCACCTCTCCTACGAGCAGTACGTC. Translated, it gives CASSLGHLSYEQYV.

Concerning this clonotype: This clone may be a read error of a much larger clone one base away. V and J are TRBV5-5 and TRBJ2-7; 11 nucleotides match TRBD1. Looked up from germline, CDR1 is SGHKS and CDR2 is YYEKEE (reference sequence). The CDR3 is 18 residues long. The CDR3 here is CASSNSGTGGPSSYGQYF. The CDR3 coding sequence is TGTGCCAGCAGCAATAGCGGGACAGGGGGACCAAGCTCCTACGGGCAGTACTTC.

This clonotype was seen many times. The J gene is TRBJ2-1, the V gene TRBV29-1, with TRBD2 identical over 12 bases. The CDR3 covers 14 residues. The V segment lost 2 bases and the J segment 9 bases; nucleotides outside the gene matches: 5. The germline CDR1 and CDR2 sequences are SQVTM and ANQGSEA. CDR3 residues: CSVERLAGGTEQFF. The CDR3 DNA is TGCAGCGTTGAACGGCTAGCGGGGGGGACTGAGCAGTTCTTC.

At least ten counts were recorded for this clonotype. This sequence joins TRBV4-1 and TRBJ2-7, with D possibly TRBD1 on 5 matching bases. The CDR3 totals 13 residues. Germline V gives CDR1 MGHRA, CDR2 YSYEKL. V was shortened by 3 bases and J by 4 bases, with 10 bases between the two germline ends. This chain's CDR3 is CASSQGLGYEQYF. CDR3 in DNA: TGCGCCAGCAGCCAGGGGCTCGGGTACGAGCAGTACTTC.

This clonotype was seen repeatedly, ten times or more. V usage is TRBV7-2 and J usage is TRBJ2-5; no reliable D call. V was pared by 1 base and J by 2 bases, with 8 bases between. The germline V gene encodes CDR1 SGHTA and CDR2 FQGNSA. The CDR3 has 14 residues. CDR3 sequence (DNA): TGTGCCAGCAGCTTAGAGGGTTATCAAGAGACCCAGTACTTC. It codes for CASSLEGYQETQYF.

This clonotype has a handful of counts. The chain uses TRBV7-9 and TRBJ2-5; 7 bases are shared with TRBD1. Germline lookup yields CDR1 SEHNR and CDR2 FQNEAQ (reference sequence). This CDR3 has 16 amino acids. Germline trimming cut 5 bases from V and 5 bases from J; bases unmatched to any gene: 14. CDR3 residues: CASSHARQGSRETQYF. The CDR3 coding sequence is TGTGCCAGCAGCCACGCCCGACAGGGAAGTCGGGAGACCCAGTACTTC. The whole variable domain, filled in from reference TRBV7-9 and TRBJ2-5, reads DTGVSQNPRHKITKRGQNVTFRCDPISEHNRLYWYRQTLGQGPEFLTYFQNEAQLEKSRLLSDRFSAERPKGSFSTLEIQRTEQGDSAMYLCASSHARQGSRETQYFGPGTRLLVL.